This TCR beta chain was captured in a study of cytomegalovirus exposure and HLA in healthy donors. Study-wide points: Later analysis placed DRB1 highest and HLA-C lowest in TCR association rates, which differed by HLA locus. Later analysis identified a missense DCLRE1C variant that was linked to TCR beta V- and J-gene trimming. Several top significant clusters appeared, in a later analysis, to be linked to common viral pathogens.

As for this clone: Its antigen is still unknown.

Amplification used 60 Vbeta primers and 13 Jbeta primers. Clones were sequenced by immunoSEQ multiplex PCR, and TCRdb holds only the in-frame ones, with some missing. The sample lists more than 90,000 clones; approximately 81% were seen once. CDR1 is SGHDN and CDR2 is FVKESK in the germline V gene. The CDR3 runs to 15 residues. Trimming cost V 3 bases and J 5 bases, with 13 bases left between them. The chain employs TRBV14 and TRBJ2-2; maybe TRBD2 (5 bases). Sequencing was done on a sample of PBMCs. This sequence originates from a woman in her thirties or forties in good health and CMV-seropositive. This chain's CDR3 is CASSHVGKGTGELFF. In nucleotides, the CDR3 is TGTGCCAGCAGCCACGTCGGGAAGGGTACCGGGGAGCTGTTTTTT.